The clone carrying this T cell receptor (beta chain) showed up many times. Its target is unknown. The sample originates from a study of post-analysis software for immune sequencing data. Study-wide background: Relapsing-remitting, secondary progressive and progressive-relapsing multiple sclerosis were all included among the disease courses. Findings and limits, study-wide: TRBV5-6, TRBV5-1 and TRBV20-1 belonged to a set of a handful of TRBV segments that were more frequent in patients than controls. F measure clustering grouped samples strongly by preparation batch.

Germline loops: CDR1 MNHEY, CDR2 SVGAGI. The CDR3 totals 14 residues. V was cut by 11 bases and J by 5 bases, with 19 bases left in between. The TCR beta cDNA libraries carried unique molecular identifiers. TCRdb passed the PCR reads through MiXCR, listing each CDR3 protein once. The sample has fewer than 550,000 distinct CDR3 sequences, around 31% seen once. The sequencing sample was made of blood. The TCR sequence derives from a girl aged 2-17 years with multiple sclerosis. J is TRBJ1-5 and V is TRBV6-5; no definite D call. The CDR3 region has the DNA TGTGCCGTAGGGTTTCCCCGGATAGATCAGCCCCAGCATTTT. Its translation is CAVGFPRIDQPQHF.